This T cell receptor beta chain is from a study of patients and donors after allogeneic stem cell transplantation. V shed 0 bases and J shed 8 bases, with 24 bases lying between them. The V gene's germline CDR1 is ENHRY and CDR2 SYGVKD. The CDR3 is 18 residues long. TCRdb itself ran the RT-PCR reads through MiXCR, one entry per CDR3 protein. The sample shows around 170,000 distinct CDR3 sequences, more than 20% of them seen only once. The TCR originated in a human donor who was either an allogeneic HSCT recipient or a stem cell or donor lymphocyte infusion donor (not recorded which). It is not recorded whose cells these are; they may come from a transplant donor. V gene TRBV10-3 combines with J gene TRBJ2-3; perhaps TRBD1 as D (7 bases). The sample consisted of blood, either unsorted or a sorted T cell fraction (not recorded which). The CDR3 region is CAISESEGAGPHLGTQYF. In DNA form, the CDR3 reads TGTGCCATCAGTGAGTCGGAGGGGGCTGGTCCCCATTTGGGTACGCAGTATTTT.